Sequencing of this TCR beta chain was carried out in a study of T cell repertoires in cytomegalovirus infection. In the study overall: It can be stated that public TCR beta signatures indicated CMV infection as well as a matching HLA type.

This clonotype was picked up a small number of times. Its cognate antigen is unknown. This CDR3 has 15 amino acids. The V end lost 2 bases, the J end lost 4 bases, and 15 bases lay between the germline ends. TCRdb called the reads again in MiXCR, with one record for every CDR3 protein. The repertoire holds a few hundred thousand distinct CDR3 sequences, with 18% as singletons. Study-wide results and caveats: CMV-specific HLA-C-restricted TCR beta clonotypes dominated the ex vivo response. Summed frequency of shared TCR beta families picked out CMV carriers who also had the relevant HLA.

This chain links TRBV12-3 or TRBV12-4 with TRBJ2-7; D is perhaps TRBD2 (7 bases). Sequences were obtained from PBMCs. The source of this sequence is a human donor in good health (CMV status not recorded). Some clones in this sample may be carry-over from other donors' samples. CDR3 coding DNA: TGTGCCAGCAGTTTAAAAGTCGAGGGGGGGTACGAGCAGTACTTC. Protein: CASSLKVEGGYEQYF.